This T cell receptor beta chain was identified during a study of human T cells and chemical hapten exposure. Study at large: Alopecia areata, totalis and universalis patients, mostly female, were included. General study points: Expanded TCRs grouped into significantly more large CDR3 similarity clusters than controls produced.

Sample time point: pre-sensitization, week 0. The treatment here: therapeutic diphenylcyclopropenone sensitization with weekly scalp DPC. Remarks on this clonotype: Antigen unknown.

TCRdb used MiXCR to reprocess the RACE reads, holding one entry per CDR3 protein. The table records more than 300,000 distinct CDR3 sequences, 4.5% to 5.5% of them present only once. CDR3 length: 11 amino acids. V gave up 1 base and J gave up 9 bases, with 6 bases separating them. From germline, CDR1 is MGHRA and CDR2 YSYEKL. Sequenced here: whole blood, sampled in connection with sensitization to the hapten diphenylcyclopropenone (DPC). This chain connects TRBV4-1 to TRBJ2-5; D is uncertain. This sequence was found in a woman under 30 with alopecia areata. Some clones in this sample may be carry-over from other donors' samples. CDR3 loop: CASSQAGAQYF. CDR3 nucleotide sequence: TGCGCCAGCAGCCAAGCTGGGGCCCAGTACTTC.